The 27 T cell receptor beta chains below come from one sample, sequenced in a study of post-analysis software for immune sequencing data. Points from the study as a whole: Compared with controls, patients had more of about 5 TRBV segments, including TRBV5-6, TRBV5-1 and TRBV20-1.

Each TCR beta cDNA library carried unique molecular identifiers. TCRdb reanalysed the PCR reads using MiXCR and keeps one entry per CDR3 protein. The sample includes 350,000 to 450,000 distinct CDR3 sequences, roughly 35% seen only once; the top ten take around 15%. The antigens of these receptors remain unknown. Sequencing input: blood. Every receptor here comes from a girl under 18 with multiple sclerosis.

The J gene is TRBJ2-5, the V gene TRBV7-2; D remains unclear. The J call is doubtful: the DNA matches TRBJ2-7 better. CDR3 length: 13 amino acids. Germline-derived CDR1 and CDR2 are SGHTA and FQGNSA. The CDR3 coding sequence is TGTGCCAGCAGCTTACCTTCTAGTGACGAGCAGTACTTC. This translates into CASSLPSSDEQYF.

The chain carries TRBV29-1 and TRBJ1-1; D unclear. Germline V gene data show CDR1 as SQVTM and CDR2 as ANQGSEA. The CDR3 loop spans 8 amino acids. V lost 5 bases and J lost 11, with 6 bases in between. Here the CDR3 reads CSVSPAFF. The CDR3 bases are TGCAGCGTTTCCCCTGCTTTCTTT.

This chain connects TRBV15 to TRBJ1-4; D gene ambiguous. CDR3 length equals 16 residues. Germline V gene data show CDR1 as LNHNV and CDR2 as YYDKDF (reference sequence). V was clipped by 1 base and J by 4 bases, with 13 bases between them. CDR3 protein: CATSRVFDPFNEKLFF. CDR3 bases: TGTGCCACCAGCAGAGTCTTCGACCCCTTTAATGAAAAACTGTTTTTT.

This clonotype was found once. The chain links TRBV10-2 to TRBJ2-5; D ambiguous. The J call may be wrong; the DNA end is better matched by TRBJ2-7. Germline CDR1 reads WSHSY; CDR2 reads SAAADI. The CDR3 spans 13 residues. In DNA form, the CDR3 reads TGCGCCAGCAGTGAGTCGAAAGCGATCGAGCAGTACTTC. This encodes CASSESKAIEQYF.

J is TRBJ1-6 and V is TRBV20-1; 7 positions agree with TRBD1. This CDR3 is 15 amino acids long. J lost 6 bases, V lost 6 bases, and 11 bases had no gene match. In germline, CDR1 is DFQATT, CDR2 SNEGSKA (reference sequence). The CDR3 DNA follows: TGCAGTGCACGACTACTGGGACAGCTTAATTCACCCCTCCACTTT. This encodes CSARLLGQLNSPLHF.

This clonotype has more than one count but fewer than ten. This chain uses TRBV10-3 with TRBJ2-5; no firm D call. The length of the CDR3 is 14 residues. Per germline, CDR1 ENHRY and CDR2 SYGVKD. V shed 4 bases and J shed 3 bases, with 12 bases lying between them. The CDR3 DNA reads as TGTGCCATCAGTGCGACCCCCCGGGAAGAGACCCAGTACTTC. Its translation: CAISATPREETQYF.

The V gene is TRBV20-1, the J gene TRBJ1-5; D gene unclear. V shed 0 bases and J shed 5 bases, with 14 bases lying between them. Per the germline V gene, CDR1 is DFQATT and CDR2 is SNEGSKA (reference sequence). This CDR3 has 15 residues. The CDR3 DNA reads TGCAGTGCTAGAGAAGTGGCAAATGCTTATCAGCCCCAGCATTTT. Its translation: CSAREVANAYQPQHF.

This chain joins TRBV11-2 and TRBJ2-3; D is possibly TRBD2 (5 bases). Germline V gene lookup returns CDR1 SGHAT and CDR2 FQNNGV. CDR3 length equals 15 residues. V lost 2 bases, J lost 0 bases, and 9 bases lay in between. The CDR3 DNA reads TGTGCCAGCAGCTTAACAGCGGTTAGCACAGATACGCAGTATTTT. It translates to CASSLTAVSTDTQYF.

The chain carries TRBV29-1 and TRBJ2-3; no clear D gene. The CDR3 totals 13 residues. Germline lookup yields CDR1 SQVTM and CDR2 ANQGSEA. Trimming cost V 7 bases and J 2 bases, with 13 bases left between them. CDR3 sequence: CSGAGGNTDTQYF. CDR3 nucleotide sequence: TGCAGCGGTGCAGGTGGTAACACAGATACGCAGTATTTT.

This clonotype was seen only a few times. V gene TRBV20-1 combines with J gene TRBJ2-5; 9 bases are a match to TRBD2. The V gene end was trimmed by 6 bases and the J gene end by 7 bases; junction bases not matched to a gene: 9. The germline V gene encodes CDR1 DFQATT and CDR2 SNEGSKA (reference sequence). The length of the CDR3 is 13 residues. The CDR3 protein is CSAYAAGGGTQYF. Written as DNA, the CDR3 is TGCAGTGCGTACGCCGCGGGAGGGGGGACCCAGTACTTC.

The J gene is TRBJ2-7, the V gene TRBV5-1; D is ambiguous. Germline V CDR1 and CDR2: SGHRS, YFSETQ. With 4 bases removed from V and 5 bases from J, the gap between germline ends came to 13 bases. The CDR3 has 13 residues. The CDR3: CASSKPPAHEQYF. The CDR3 DNA reads as TGCGCCAGCAGCAAACCCCCCGCTCACGAGCAGTACTTC.

The CDR3 coding sequence is TGTGCCAGCAGTTACTCGACAGGTCCCTCTGGAAACACCATATATTTT. Amino acids: CASSYSTGPSGNTIYF. This chain connects TRBV6-6 to TRBJ1-3, with D perhaps TRBD1 (6 bases). CDR1 and CDR2 (germline): MNHNY, SVGAGI (reference sequence). CDR3 length equals 16 residues. Trimming pared 0 bases from V and 0 bases from J, leaving 9 bases between.

The V and J genes are TRBV7-9 and TRBJ2-5, with a tentative D call TRBD2 (6 bases). V lost 1 base and J lost 5, with 20 bases in between. The germline V gene has CDR1 SEHNR and CDR2 FQNEAQ (reference sequence). There are 17 residues in the CDR3. This CDR3 is CASSLDSRGGFWETQYF. CDR3 in DNA: TGTGCCAGCAGCTTAGATAGTAGGGGAGGATTTTGGGAGACCCAGTACTTC.

This clonotype has more than one count but fewer than ten. The chain recombines TRBV12-3 or TRBV12-4 with TRBJ2-1; possibly TRBD2 for D (6 bases). The CDR3 runs 13 residues. Trimming shortened V by 7 bases and J by 7 bases, and 14 bases separated the two germline ends. CDR3 in amino acids: CASTETSMNEQFF. CDR3 DNA sequence: TGTGCCAGCACCGAGACTAGTATGAATGAGCAGTTCTTC.

This clonotype turned up a few times. This chain links TRBV28 with TRBJ2-7, with 9 bases fitting TRBD2. The CDR3 totals 17 residues. Germline values: CDR1 MDHEN, CDR2 SYDVKM. V shed 3 bases, J shed 0 bases, and the junction held 9 bases outside the gene matches. CDR3 sequence: CASSLSGLATSSYEQYF. CDR3 bases: TGTGCCAGCAGTTTGAGCGGACTAGCGACGAGCTCCTACGAGCAGTACTTC.

The chain has TRBV6-2 or TRBV6-3 and TRBJ1-5, with D hard to call. CDR1 and CDR2 (germline): MNHEY, SVGEGT. CDR3 length: 14 residues. Trimming removed 6 bases at V and 2 bases at J, with 11 bases between. The CDR3 loop is CASRPGEGNQPQHF. CDR3 DNA: TGTGCCAGCAGGCCTGGGGAAGGCAATCAGCCCCAGCATTTT.

V and J are TRBV27 and TRBJ1-2, with D hard to call. V shed 0 bases and J shed 7 bases, with 15 bases lying between them. CDR3 length: 15 residues. Germline V gene lookup returns CDR1 MNHEY and CDR2 SMNVEV (reference sequence). The CDR3 protein is CASSLSGRPPGGYTF. For the CDR3, the DNA is TGTGCCAGCAGTTTATCGGGCAGGCCTCCCGGTGGCTACACCTTC.

Many counts were recorded for this clonotype. CDR3 residues: CAISERVILGSNQPQHF. Here the CDR3 DNA reads TGTGCCATCAGTGAGAGGGTCATTTTGGGTAGCAATCAGCCCCAGCATTTT. The rearrangement joins TRBV10-3 to TRBJ1-5; D uncertain. Germline V gene sequence: CDR1 ENHRY, CDR2 SYGVKD. V was shortened by 2 bases and J by 0 bases, with 14 bases between the two germline ends. This CDR3 comprises 17 residues.

The chain links TRBV12-3 or TRBV12-4 to TRBJ1-3, with D possibly being TRBD1 (6 bases). The V end was cut by 5 bases, the J end by 4 bases, with 12 bases between. The CDR3 is 14 amino acids. The CDR3 loop reads CASSLDSIGNTIYF. The CDR3 coding sequence is TGTGCCAGCAGTCTGGACAGTATCGGAAACACCATATATTTT.

This chain connects TRBV3-1 to TRBJ2-7; possibly TRBD2 for D (5 bases). Germline V gives CDR1 LGHDT, CDR2 YNNKEL (reference sequence). V lost 1 base and J 2 bases, leaving 9 bases between the germline ends. The CDR3 spans 14 residues. The CDR3 here is CASSQGRFTYEQYF. The CDR3, as DNA: TGTGCCAGCAGCCAAGGGAGGTTTACCTACGAGCAGTACTTC.

This chain uses TRBV12-3 or TRBV12-4 with TRBJ2-1; D is possibly TRBD1 (6 bases). The CDR3 sequence is 12 residues long. With 6 bases removed from V and 9 bases from J, the gap between germline ends came to 12 bases. The CDR3 is CASRYRVAEQFF. CDR3 nucleotide sequence: TGTGCCAGCAGATACAGGGTCGCTGAGCAGTTCTTC.

V is TRBV29-1 and J is TRBJ2-7, with unresolved D. Between the trimmed V and J ends, which lost 1 base and 2 bases, there was a span of 15 bases. The CDR3 spans 15 residues. CDR1 and CDR2 from the germline V gene are SQVTM and ANQGSEA. In DNA form, the CDR3 reads TGCAGCGTTGAAGTGGGTCGAGGTATCCCCTACGAGCAGTACTTC. Translating gives CSVEVGRGIPYEQYF.

V usage is TRBV15 and J usage is TRBJ2-1; 8 nucleotides agree with TRBD1. Germline V gives CDR1 LNHNV, CDR2 YYDKDF (reference sequence). Unmatched junction bases numbered 3, after V lost 4 bases and J lost 4 bases. The CDR3 runs to 14 residues. CDR3 in DNA: TGTGCCACCAGCACGAGGGACAGGTACAATGAGCAGTTCTTC. Translated, it gives CATSTRDRYNEQFF. The whole variable domain, remainder taken from reference TRBV15 and TRBJ2-1, is DAMVIQNPRYQVTQFGKPVTLSCSQTLNHNVMYWYQQKSSQAPKLLFHYYDKDFNNEADTPDNFQSRRPNTSFCFLDIRSPGLGDTAMYLCATSTRDRYNEQFFGPGTRLTVL.

This clonotype was detected many times. The V gene is TRBV7-3, the J gene TRBJ2-3; no clear D. V was trimmed by 5 bases and J by 2 bases, leaving 8 bases between them. The V gene's germline CDR1 is SGHTA and CDR2 FQGTGA. This CDR3 contains 13 residues. The CDR3, as DNA: TGTGCCAGCAGCCCAGCACCCACAGATACGCAGTATTTT. It specifies CASSPAPTDTQYF.

This clonotype has just a few counts. The chain employs TRBV12-3 or TRBV12-4 and TRBJ2-7; possible D gene TRBD2, 5 bases. This CDR3 spans 16 amino acids. Trimming removed 1 base from V and 1 base from J, with 14 bases in between. The CDR3 here is CASSLGWAGSSYEQYF. In DNA, the CDR3 is TGTGCCAGCAGTTTAGGTTGGGCGGGTTCTTCCTACGAGCAGTACTTC.

Concerning this clonotype: A read error may explain this, as a much larger clone is one base away. The gene calls are TRBV4-2 and TRBJ2-1; a possible D gene is TRBD2 (5 bases). The germline CDR1 and CDR2 sequences are LGHNA and YNFKEQ. The CDR3 contains 15 residues. Deletions cut 0 bases from V and 10 bases from J, with 16 bases between. The CDR3 is CASSQEIRGAYEQFF. For the CDR3, the DNA is TGTGCCAGCAGCCAAGAAATACGGGGAGCCTACGAGCAGTTCTTC.

The V and J genes are TRBV3-1 and TRBJ2-1; 14 positions match TRBD2. V was clipped by 2 bases and J by 4 bases; unmatched bases: 7. From germline, CDR1 is LGHDT and CDR2 YNNKEL (reference sequence). The CDR3 is 18 amino acids. The CDR3 protein is CASSQIGTSGGLYNEQFF. The CDR3 nucleotides read TGTGCCAGCAGCCAAATCGGGACTAGCGGGGGACTTTACAATGAGCAGTTCTTC.